This record concerns one TCR beta chain sequence. Germline V gives CDR1 MNHNS, CDR2 SASEGT. This CDR3 comprises 17 residues. V was trimmed by 2 bases and J by 0 bases, leaving 14 bases between them. Generated by immunoSEQ multiplex PCR, the TCRdb table keeps only in-frame clones and is missing some. The sample includes 90,000 to 100,000 clones, roughly 83% of them seen just once. These data originate in a study of control samples from healthy donors and cancer patients. This TCR derives from a woman aged 30 to 39 in good health. This rearrangement joins TRBV6-1 to TRBJ2-1, with TRBD1 as a possible D gene (6 bases). Sequencing used blood. The CDR3 DNA reads TGTGCCAGCAGTGAAAAGGGGGAATATCGCTCCTACAATGAGCAGTTCTTC. Its translation is CASSEKGEYRSYNEQFF.